This entry concerns a single T cell receptor (beta chain). The clone's antigen remains unknown. The input lacks base qualities; no much larger clone sits a single base away. These data are taken from a study of blood T cell repertoires in COVID-19 (dated by TCRdb to the early 2020s). About the study as a whole: Samples covering the acute and convalescent phases of COVID-19 were provided by collaborators in the United States, Italy and Spain. Deeply sampled blood TCRbeta repertoires from subjects exposed to, actively infected with, or recovered from COVID-19 were included in the dataset. A de-identified subject ID, COVID-19 status, age in years and sex were almost always included in the sample metadata. Where HLA class I and class II types were available, the types were taken from metadata supplied by the sample provider, not from assay-based typing. The repertoires were released in a freely available public database meant as a resource for research on the immune response to SARS-CoV-2. Samples were obtained from the ongoing ImmuneRACE study (first 160 participants) and from 1,200 or so subjects provided by 6 global collaborators. The prospective study material was composed of cDNA or gDNA derived from T cells, B-cell-depleted T cells, or PBMCs. Broad study findings and their caveats: The amount of clinical and demographic metadata varied by source and participant and was provided uncurated.

Whole blood was collected in K2EDTA tubes by collaborating institutions according to the institutions' own protocols. Collaborator samples were shipped for TCRbeta analysis as frozen whole blood, isolated PBMCs, or DNA extracted from either sample type. V is cut back by 0 bases and J by 4 bases, with 2 bases in the junction unmatched. The germline V gene (reference sequence) supplies CDR1 SGHNT and CDR2 YYREEE. The cysteine opens and the phenylalanine closes a CDR3 of 14 amino acids. Solely the CDR3 DNA is kept, with 42 bases framed from the first base. TCRbeta CDR3 regions were amplified from genomic DNA by means of the immunoSEQ Assay, a bias-controlled multiplex PCR. In the paper's pipeline: Nucleated cell counts per sample were estimated from amplification of reference gene primers within the assay. To quantify the absolute abundance of each unique TCRbeta CDR3 rearrangement, sequence reads were collapsed and filtered. For each sample, productive Simpson clonality was calculated by taking the square root of Simpson's diversity index across productive rearrangements. In its TCRdb copy, this immuneACCESS table keeps in-frame sequences only and misses some clones. Where compared with another copy, unresolved V genes explain less than half of these, and the others have no known cause. The DNA gave D and trimming, while V, J and clone size come from that table. This sample comprises tens of thousands of clones, around 90% of them detected only once. About 25% of the sample lies in the top ten.

The sequence was obtained from a man in his fifties or sixties with active or convalescent COVID-19. Recombination linked TRBV5-4 to TRBJ2-3; TRBD1 agrees with 7 junctional bases. Sequencing was carried out using peripheral blood. The DNA sequence follows: TGTGCCAGCAGCTTGGTAGGGGGCGCAGATACGCAGTATTTT. The translation is CASSLVGGADTQYF.